This TCR beta chain was retrieved from a study of immune heterogeneity within non-small cell lung tumors (dated by TCRdb to the late 2010s). General notes on the study: By histology, the tumors included some ten non-squamous carcinomas, 4 squamous cell carcinomas and 1 tumor not otherwise specified. To look at intratumoral immune heterogeneity, the study ran whole-exome sequencing, RNA-seq and TCR beta repertoire sequencing on several spatially distinct regions taken from every NSCLC tumor. TCR repertoire analysis included approximately 52 tumor loci from 15 or so patients, whereas transcriptome data included only about 45 loci from roughly twelve patients. Neoantigen binding to each patient's HLA alleles was predicted with netMHCpan-3.0 for mutant peptides of 8 to 11 amino acids. Results and caveats for the whole study, not just this receptor: Individual patients mostly had different high-frequency TCR beta clonotypes. Within a patient, the same dominant CDR3B clonotypes appeared at multiple loci, but different tumor locations also contained unique high-frequency clones. A moderate positive correlation (R approximately 0.35), which was statistically significant, linked local T-cell repertoire clonality to local tumor mutational burden.

This clonotype showed up just a few times. What antigen it recognizes has not been identified. Base qualities are not recorded, but no much larger clone differs from it by a single base. A multiplex PCR system amplified the TCR beta CDR3 region, with a first 10-cycle round using 32 V-gene forward and 13 J-gene reverse primers. A QIAGEN Multiplex PCR Kit was used for first-round PCR, and the primer sequences were filed in Chinese patent CN105087789A. Illumina universal primers were added in a second PCR round performed with the Phusion High-Fidelity PCR Kit. The TCR libraries underwent paired-end sequencing with a read length of 151 bp on the Illumina HiSeq X Ten platform. In the source study's methods: Cutadapt removed reads without multiplex PCR primers, PEAR merged read pairs, and MiXCR with default settings called CDR3 regions. Repertoire diversity used Shannon entropy, and clonality was computed as one minus Shannon entropy divided by ln of productive unique sequence count. Clonotypes present at frequencies of at least 0.5% were defined as dominant or high-frequency T-cell clones. TCRdb reprocessed the public reads (quality trimming at Q25 with fastp, clone calling with MiXCR) and kept in-frame beta chains. Every CDR3 protein is listed once, alongside the most common genes and DNA of its rows. Here the V and J calls rest on TCRdb's processing, not on the authors' analysis. The sample table contains over 1,000 distinct CDR3 sequences; only one count was recorded for roughly a third of them. The ten largest account for about 39% of the sample.

Reading the germline V gene (reference sequence) gives CDR1 MNHEY and CDR2 SMNVEV. From cysteine to phenylalanine, the CDR3 is 15 amino acids long. The read is trimmed to its CDR3 DNA, 45 bases read in frame from base 1. Trimming costs V 5 bases and J 4 bases, and their ends lie 17 bases apart. Genomic DNA was extracted from bulk tumor tissue and used as the TCR template, and around 540 ng gDNA was amplified per sample. During surgery, multiple biopsies were taken from each primary tumor and placed as far apart as possible within the tumor mass. Patients in the study cohort, which was described as untreated, were newly diagnosed NSCLC cases going through curative surgery. The samples came from some 15 patients with newly diagnosed non-small cell lung cancer who were having surgery intended to be curative. Two independent pathologists examined the resected tumor masses. Only high-quality DNA and RNA samples were carried forward to sequencing.

This receptor was identified in a man aged 55-75 years with non-small cell lung cancer. Input material: lung tumor tissue. The chain employs TRBV27 and TRBJ2-5; 8 matching bases give a weak D call of TRBD2. Read as DNA, the sequence is TGTGCCAGCAGTCCCCGGGAGGGGGCAGGAGAGACCCAGTACTTC. It translates as CASSPREGAGETQYF.